This TCR beta chain came from a study of OX40 agonist ivuxolimab in advanced cancers. Study-level information: Patients received ivuxolimab, an intravenous treatment, every 2 weeks at 0.01 to 10 mg/kg. A diagnosis of hepatocellular carcinoma, melanoma, renal cell or head and neck cancer was present in dose-escalation patients. Three patients responded partially, comprising one with hepatocellular carcinoma and two with cutaneous melanoma.

Method: immunoSEQ multiplex PCR; TCRdb's copy keeps in-frame clones and lacks some. The repertoire holds tens of thousands of clones, with less than 95% as singletons. Remarks on this clone: Its antigen is not known.

The study's findings and limits: At 0.1 to 3.0 mg/kg, CD4+ and CD8+ blood T cells expanded clonally by week 6.

CDR1 is SGHDT, CDR2 YYEEEE, per germline. CDR3 size: 17 residues. With 4 bases removed from V and 4 bases from J, the gap between germline ends came to 21 bases. The material was CD4+ or CD8+ T cells sorted from blood, obtained in a trial of the OX40 agonist ivuxolimab. J is TRBJ2-1 and V is TRBV5-6; TRBD1 is a possible D gene (6 bases). This clonotype originated in an adult with an advanced solid tumor such as melanoma, head and neck, liver or kidney cancer. As DNA, the CDR3 is TGTGCCAGCAGCGCAGAGGGACACTCCATATTTTACAATGAGCAGTTCTTC. Translated: CASSAEGHSIFYNEQFF.